A single count supports the clone carrying this T cell receptor beta chain. Deep-level settings were used for running the assay. Assay used: immunoSEQ multiplex PCR; TCRdb lists only in-frame clones, some missing. The sample lists some 2,000,000 clones, 95% occurring once. This CDR3 is 16 amino acids long. The germline V gene encodes CDR1 SGHNT and CDR2 YYREEE (reference sequence). Trimming shortened V by 1 base and J by 1 base, and 14 bases separated the two germline ends. Caucasian adults residing in Nashville, Tennessee made up all the donors. These data are taken from a study of shared clonotypes between healthy human individuals.

This clonotype was sampled from a man between 18 and 29 years old in good health. Sequencing was carried out using naive CD4+ T cells sorted from blood. Subset defined: CD45RA+ positively selected. The chain carries TRBV5-4 and TRBJ2-5; D is unclear. CDR3 protein: CASSLLAGQSQETQYF. The DNA of the CDR3 is TGTGCCAGCAGCTTGCTTGCCGGGCAGTCCCAAGAGACCCAGTACTTC.